The rows below give T cell receptor beta chains drawn from one sample of a study of blood T cell repertoires in COVID-19. Sequencing was performed with immunoSEQ multiplex PCR; in TCRdb, only in-frame clones are kept and a portion is missing. The repertoire holds tens of thousands of clones, about 88% seen once, with 10% to 15% in the top ten. Material for sequencing was peripheral blood. These receptors were obtained from a man between 65 and 79 years old with active or convalescent COVID-19. CDR3s include the opening cysteine and the closing phenylalanine or tryptophan. Part of the rows lack a size; the others show once, few, many or a class for expanded clones.

j_call	v_call	clone_size	cdr3_aa
TRBJ2-3	TRBV3-1/TRBV3-2	NA	CASSQQAGGRFSTDTQYF
TRBJ2-2	TRBV11-3	NA	CALPRAGSDTGELFF
TRBJ1-2	TRBV9	NA	CASSVFGGIGYGYTF
TRBJ2-4	TRBV7-3	NA	CASSLNPGGGGDIQYF
TRBJ1-2	TRBV10-2	NA	CASSEGLAGTGYNYNYGYTF
TRBJ2-1	TRBV6-4	NA	CASSLDRGGNEQFF
TRBJ2-7	TRBV18	NA	CASSPPGWTASLYEQYF
TRBJ1-1	TRBV24-1	few	CATSRGSEAFF
TRBJ2-3	TRBV20-1	NA	CSASEGLAGGLDTQYF
TRBJ2-1	TRBV7-6	NA	CASSFLASGGPRGEQFF
TRBJ1-5	TRBV2	NA	CASSDRGNQPQHF
TRBJ1-1	TRBV30	NA	CAWMISLGAEAFF
TRBJ1-5	TRBV15	few	CATNEGGSSQPQHF
TRBJ2-2	TRBV3-1/TRBV3-2	NA	CASSGDRANTGELFF
TRBJ1-6	TRBV11-2	NA	CASRELRTADFNSPLHF
TRBJ2-1	TRBV29-1	NA	CSVEVLTRHYNEQFF
TRBJ2-1	TRBV6-5	once	CASSRLAGMDNEQFF
TRBJ1-5	TRBV7-2	NA	CASSLVGGQSNQPQHF
TRBJ2-2	TRBV3-1/TRBV3-2	NA	CASSSGQRDTGELFF
TRBJ2-1	TRBV2	NA	CASSVNSYNEQFF
TRBJ1-1	TRBV28	NA	CASSFWAGLNTEAFF
TRBJ1-1	TRBV7-2	NA	CASTSFGWWTGESEAFF
TRBJ2-1	TRBV5-1	NA	CASSLEASAYNEQFF
TRBJ2-2	TRBV9	NA	CASSVDGGGYTGELFF
TRBJ2-4	TRBV5-4	once	CASSLGVAGGYIQYF
TRBJ2-7	TRBV3-1/TRBV3-2	NA	CASSQVPPGQGYSYEQYF
TRBJ1-1	TRBV6-6	once	CASSLGQGNTEAFF
TRBJ1-2	TRBV2	few	CASSADSGYTF
TRBJ1-1	TRBV30	once	CAWSVARGGEAFF
TRBJ1-5	TRBV7-9	NA	CASSSHQGGIGNQPQHF
TRBJ1-4	TRBV15	NA	CATSRTGTSTNEKLFF
TRBJ2-7	TRBV28	NA	CASSFVAGLTHEQYF
TRBJ2-3	TRBV2	once	CASTLQGTDTQYF
TRBJ1-1	TRBV19	NA	CASSSDIGAEAFF
TRBJ2-5	TRBV27	NA	CASSHRDRGRETQYF
TRBJ1-6	TRBV10-2	once	CASRKGPGTVVNSPLHF
TRBJ1-2	TRBV9	NA	CASSGGLGMANYGYTF